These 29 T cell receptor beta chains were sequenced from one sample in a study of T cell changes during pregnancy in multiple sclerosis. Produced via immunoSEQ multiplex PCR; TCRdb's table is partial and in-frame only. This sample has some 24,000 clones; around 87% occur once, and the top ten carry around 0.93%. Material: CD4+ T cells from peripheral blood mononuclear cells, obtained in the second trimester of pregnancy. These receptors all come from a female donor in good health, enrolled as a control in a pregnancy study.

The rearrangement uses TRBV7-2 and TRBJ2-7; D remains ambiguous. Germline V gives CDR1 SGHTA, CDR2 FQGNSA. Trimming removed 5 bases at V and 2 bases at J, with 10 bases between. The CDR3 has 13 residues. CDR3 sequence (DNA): TGTGCCAGCAGCCCCCGAGTAGCCTACGAGCAGTACTTC. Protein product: CASSPRVAYEQYF.

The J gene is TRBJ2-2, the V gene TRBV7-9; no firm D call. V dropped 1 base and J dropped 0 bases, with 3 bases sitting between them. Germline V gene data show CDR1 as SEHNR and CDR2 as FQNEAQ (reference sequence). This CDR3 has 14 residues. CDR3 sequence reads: CASSLDSNTGELFF. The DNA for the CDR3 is TGTGCCAGCAGCTTAGACTCGAACACCGGGGAGCTGTTTTTT. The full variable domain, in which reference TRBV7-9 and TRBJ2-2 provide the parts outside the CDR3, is DTGVSQNPRHKITKRGQNVTFRCDPISEHNRLYWYRQTLGQGPEFLTYFQNEAQLEKSRLLSDRFSAERPKGSFSTLEIQRTEQGDSAMYLCASSLDSNTGELFFGEGSRLTVL.

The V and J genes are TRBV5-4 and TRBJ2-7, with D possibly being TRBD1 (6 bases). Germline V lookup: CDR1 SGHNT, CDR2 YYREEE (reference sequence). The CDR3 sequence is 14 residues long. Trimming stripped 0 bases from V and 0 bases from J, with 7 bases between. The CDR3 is CASSLDRASYEQYF. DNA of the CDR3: TGTGCCAGCAGCTTGGACAGGGCCTCCTACGAGCAGTACTTC.

In nucleotides, the CDR3 is TGTGCCAGCAGCTTCTCAGGCGTCTACGAGCAGTACTTC. It translates to CASSFSGVYEQYF. The chain recombines TRBV5-4 with TRBJ2-7; D is unclear. The germline V and J ends were trimmed by 2 bases and 3 bases, with 9 bases remaining between them. The CDR3 is 13 amino acids. CDR1 and CDR2 (germline): SGHNT, YYREEE (reference sequence). Full variable domain (outside the CDR3, taken from reference TRBV5-4 and TRBJ2-7): ETGVTQSPTHLIKTRGQQVTLRCSSQSGHNTVSWYQQALGQGPQFIFQYYREEENGRGNFPPRFSGLQFPNYSSELNVNALELDDSALYLCASSFSGVYEQYFGPGTRLTVT.

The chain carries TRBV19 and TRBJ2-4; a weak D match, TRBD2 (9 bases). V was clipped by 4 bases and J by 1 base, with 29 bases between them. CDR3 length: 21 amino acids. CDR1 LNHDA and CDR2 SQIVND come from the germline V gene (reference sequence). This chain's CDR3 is CASSTSGLAGQVGGAKNIQYF. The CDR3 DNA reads TGTGCCAGTAGTACCTCAGGGCTAGCGGGACAGGTCGGGGGTGCCAAAAACATTCAGTACTTC.

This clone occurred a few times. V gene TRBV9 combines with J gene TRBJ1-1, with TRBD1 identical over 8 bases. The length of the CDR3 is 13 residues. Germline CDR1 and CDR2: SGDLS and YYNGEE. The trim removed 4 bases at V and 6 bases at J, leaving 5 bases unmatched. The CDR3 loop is CASSLGQGSEAFF. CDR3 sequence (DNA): TGTGCCAGCAGCCTAGGACAGGGCTCTGAAGCTTTCTTT.

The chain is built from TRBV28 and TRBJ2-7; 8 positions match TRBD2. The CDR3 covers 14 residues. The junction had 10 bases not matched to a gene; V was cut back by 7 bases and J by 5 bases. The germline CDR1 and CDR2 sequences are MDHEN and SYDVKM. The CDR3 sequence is CASMPGTSPHEQYF. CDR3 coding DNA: TGTGCCAGCATGCCCGGGACTAGTCCGCACGAGCAGTACTTC.

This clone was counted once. The DNA of the CDR3 is TGTGCCAGCAGCCAAGGGGGACTTATGAGCTCCTACGAGCAGTACTTC. Its translation: CASSQGGLMSSYEQYF. The rearrangement joins TRBV4-2 to TRBJ2-7, with a weak D call TRBD2 (6 bases). Germline V gene data show CDR1 as LGHNA and CDR2 as YNFKEQ. This CDR3 comprises 16 residues. The V gene lost 1 base and the J gene lost 0 bases, with 13 bases spanning the gap.

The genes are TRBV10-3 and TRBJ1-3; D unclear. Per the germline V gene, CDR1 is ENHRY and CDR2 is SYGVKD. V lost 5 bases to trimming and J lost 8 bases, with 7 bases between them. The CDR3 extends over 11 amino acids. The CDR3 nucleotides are TGTGCCATCAGTAGCCGGGACACCATATATTTT. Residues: CAISSRDTIYF.

The CDR3 DNA follows: TGCGCCAGCAGAGTCACTAGCGGGGGGGCGGGTGAGCAGTTCTTC. Translated: CASRVTSGGAGEQFF. This rearrangement joins TRBV5-1 to TRBJ2-1; 13 bases fit TRBD2. J gave up 9 bases and V 5 bases, and 8 bases lay outside the gene matches. The CDR3 totals 15 residues. Germline assignment: CDR1 SGHRS and CDR2 YFSETQ.

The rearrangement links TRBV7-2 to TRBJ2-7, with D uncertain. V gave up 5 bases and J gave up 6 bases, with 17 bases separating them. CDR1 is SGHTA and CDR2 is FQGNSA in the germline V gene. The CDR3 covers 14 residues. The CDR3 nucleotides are TGTGCCAGCAGCCCCCCCGACTGGCCCCTCGAGCAGTACTTC. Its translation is CASSPPDWPLEQYF.

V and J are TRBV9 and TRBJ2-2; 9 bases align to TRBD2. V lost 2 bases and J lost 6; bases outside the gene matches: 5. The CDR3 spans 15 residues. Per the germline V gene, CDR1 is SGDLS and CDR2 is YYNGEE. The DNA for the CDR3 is TGTGCCAGCAGCGTCGCGGGACTAGCCCCCGGGGAGCTGTTTTTT. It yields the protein CASSVAGLAPGELFF.

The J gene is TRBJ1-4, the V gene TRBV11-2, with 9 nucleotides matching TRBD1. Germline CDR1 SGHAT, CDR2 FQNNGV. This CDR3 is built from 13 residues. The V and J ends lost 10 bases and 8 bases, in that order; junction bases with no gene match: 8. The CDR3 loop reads CATHGQGYEKLFF. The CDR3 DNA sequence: TGTGCCACACACGGACAGGGGTACGAAAAACTGTTTTTT.

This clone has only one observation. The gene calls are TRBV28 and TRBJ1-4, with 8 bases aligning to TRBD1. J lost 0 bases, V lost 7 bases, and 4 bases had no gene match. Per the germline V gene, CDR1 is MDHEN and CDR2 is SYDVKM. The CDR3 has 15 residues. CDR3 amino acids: CASTSTGATNEKLFF. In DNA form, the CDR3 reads TGTGCCAGCACCTCGACAGGGGCAACTAATGAAAAACTGTTTTTT.

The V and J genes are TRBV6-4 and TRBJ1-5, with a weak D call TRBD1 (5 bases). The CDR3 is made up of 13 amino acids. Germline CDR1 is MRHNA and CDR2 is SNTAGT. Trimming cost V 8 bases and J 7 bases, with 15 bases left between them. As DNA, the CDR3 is TGTGCCAGCGCGGCCGGTTGGGGCCAGCCCCAGCATTTT. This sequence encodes CASAAGWGQPQHF.

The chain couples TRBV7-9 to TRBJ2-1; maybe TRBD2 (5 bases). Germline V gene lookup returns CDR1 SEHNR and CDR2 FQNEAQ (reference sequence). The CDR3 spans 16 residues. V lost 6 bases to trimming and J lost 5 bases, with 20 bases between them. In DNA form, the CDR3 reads TGTGCCAGCAGGGACGTCCTAGGAGCGGCAGACAATGAGCAGTTCTTC. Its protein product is CASRDVLGAADNEQFF.

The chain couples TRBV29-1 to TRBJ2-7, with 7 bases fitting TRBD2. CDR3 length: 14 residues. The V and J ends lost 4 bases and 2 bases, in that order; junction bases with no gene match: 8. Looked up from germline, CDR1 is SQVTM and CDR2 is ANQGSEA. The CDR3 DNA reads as TGCAGCGTTGTTGGTCGGGGGACTACCTACGAGCAGTACTTC. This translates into CSVVGRGTTYEQYF.

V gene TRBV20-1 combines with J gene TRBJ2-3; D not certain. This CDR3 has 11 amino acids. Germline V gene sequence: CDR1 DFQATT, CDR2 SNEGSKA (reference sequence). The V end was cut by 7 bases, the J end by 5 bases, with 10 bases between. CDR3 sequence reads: CSVTPEDTQYF. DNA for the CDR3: TGCAGTGTGACACCTGAAGATACGCAGTATTTT.

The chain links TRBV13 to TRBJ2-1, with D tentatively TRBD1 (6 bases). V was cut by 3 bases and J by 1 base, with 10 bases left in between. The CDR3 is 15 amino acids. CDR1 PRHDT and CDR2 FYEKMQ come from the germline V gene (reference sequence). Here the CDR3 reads CASSFTGISYNEQFF. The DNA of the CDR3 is TGTGCCAGCAGCTTTACAGGGATTTCCTACAATGAGCAGTTCTTC.

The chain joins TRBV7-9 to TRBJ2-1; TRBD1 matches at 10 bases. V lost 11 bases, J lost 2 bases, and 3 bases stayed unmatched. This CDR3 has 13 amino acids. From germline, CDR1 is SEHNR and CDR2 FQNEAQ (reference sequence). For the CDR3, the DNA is TGTGCCGTCGGGACAGGGGCCTACAATGAGCAGTTCTTC. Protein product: CAVGTGAYNEQFF.

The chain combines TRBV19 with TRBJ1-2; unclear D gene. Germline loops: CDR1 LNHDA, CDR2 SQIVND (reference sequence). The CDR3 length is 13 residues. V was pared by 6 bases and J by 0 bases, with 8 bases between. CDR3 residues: CASRPGTNYGYTF. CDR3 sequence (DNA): TGTGCCAGTAGGCCCGGGACTAACTATGGCTACACCTTC. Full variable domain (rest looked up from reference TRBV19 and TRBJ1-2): DGGITQSPKYLFRKEGQNVTLSCEQNLNHDAMYWYRQDPGQGLRLIYYSQIVNDFQKGDIAEGYSVSREKKESFPLTVTSAQKNPTAFYLCASRPGTNYGYTFGSGTRLTVV.

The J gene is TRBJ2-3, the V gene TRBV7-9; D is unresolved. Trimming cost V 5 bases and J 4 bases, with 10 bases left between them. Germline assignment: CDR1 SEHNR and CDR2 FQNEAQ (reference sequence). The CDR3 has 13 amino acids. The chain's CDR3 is CASSRDWADTQYF. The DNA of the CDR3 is TGTGCCAGCAGCCGAGACTGGGCAGATACGCAGTATTTT.

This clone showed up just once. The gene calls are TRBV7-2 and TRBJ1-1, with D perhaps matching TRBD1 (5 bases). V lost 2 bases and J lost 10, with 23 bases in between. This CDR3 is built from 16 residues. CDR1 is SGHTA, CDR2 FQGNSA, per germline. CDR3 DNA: TGTGCCAGCAGCTTAAATGAGGGGTTTTGGGGGGGGGTAGCTTTCTTT. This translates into CASSLNEGFWGGVAFF. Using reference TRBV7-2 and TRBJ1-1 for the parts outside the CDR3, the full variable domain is GAGVSQSPSNKVTEKGKDVELRCDPISGHTALYWYRQSLGQGLEFLIYFQGNSAPDKSGLPSDRFSAERTGGSVSTLTIQRTQQEDSAVYLCASSLNEGFWGGVAFFGQGTRLTVV.

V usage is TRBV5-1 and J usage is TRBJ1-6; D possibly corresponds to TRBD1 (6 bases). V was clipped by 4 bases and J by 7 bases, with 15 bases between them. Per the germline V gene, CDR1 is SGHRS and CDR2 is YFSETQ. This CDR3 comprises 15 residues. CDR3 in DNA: TGCGCCAGCAGCCAGATACAGGGTGGGAATTCACCCCTCCACTTT. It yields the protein CASSQIQGGNSPLHF.

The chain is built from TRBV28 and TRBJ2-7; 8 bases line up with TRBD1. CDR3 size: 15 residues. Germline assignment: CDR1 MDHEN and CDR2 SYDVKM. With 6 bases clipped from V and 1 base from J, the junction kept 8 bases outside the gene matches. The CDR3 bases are TGTGCCAGCAGAACTCCGGGACAGGCGTCCTACGAGCAGTACTTC. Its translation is CASRTPGQASYEQYF.

CDR3 sequence reads: CSATHRNIQYF. CDR3 in DNA: TGCAGTGCCACACACCGAAACATTCAGTACTTC. V usage is TRBV20-1 and J usage is TRBJ2-4; D unclear. Germline V gene sequence: CDR1 DFQATT, CDR2 SNEGSKA (reference sequence). This CDR3 spans 11 amino acids. V was clipped by 6 bases and J by 6 bases, with 9 bases between them.

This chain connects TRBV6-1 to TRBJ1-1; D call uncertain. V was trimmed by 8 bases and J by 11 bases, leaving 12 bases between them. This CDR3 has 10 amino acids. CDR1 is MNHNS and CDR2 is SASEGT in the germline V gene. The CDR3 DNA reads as TGTGCCAGCGATAACAGAGTCGCTTTCTTT. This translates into CASDNRVAFF.

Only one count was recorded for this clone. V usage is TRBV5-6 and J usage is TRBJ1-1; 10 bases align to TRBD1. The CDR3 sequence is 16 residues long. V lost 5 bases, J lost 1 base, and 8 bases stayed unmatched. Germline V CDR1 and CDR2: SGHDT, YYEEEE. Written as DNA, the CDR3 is TGTGCCAGCAGTCCCGGACAGGGGGTCGGGAACACTGAAGCTTTCTTT. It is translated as CASSPGQGVGNTEAFF.

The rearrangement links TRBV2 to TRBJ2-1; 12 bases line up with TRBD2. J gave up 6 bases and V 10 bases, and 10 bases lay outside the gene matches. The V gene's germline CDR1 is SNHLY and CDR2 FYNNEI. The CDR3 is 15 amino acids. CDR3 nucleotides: TGTGCCATTTCTAGCGGGGGGGCTCGCAGCAATGAGCAGTTCTTC. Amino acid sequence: CAISSGGARSNEQFF.